A selection of T cell receptor beta chains follows, all from one sample in a study of cytomegalovirus exposure and HLA in healthy donors. Only in-frame clones appear in the TCRdb table, and some are missing; sequencing was by immunoSEQ multiplex PCR. The table includes about 82,000 clones, roughly four fifths detected once. Sequences were obtained from PBMCs. All receptors come from a human donor in good health. The CDR3 runs from the conserved cysteine through the conserved F or W. A D gene is named only where the DNA matches it firmly. Rows give clone size only sometimes, using once, few, many, or a class for an expanded clone.

d_call: TRBD2; v_call: TRBV11-3; cdr3_length: 15; clone_size: -; j_call: TRBJ2-2; cdr3_aa: CASSETSGDSGELFF; cdr3_nt: TGTGCCAGCAGCGAAACTAGCGGGGACTCCGGGGAGCTGTTTTTT
d_call: TRBD2; v_call: TRBV7-9; cdr3_length: 16; clone_size: -; j_call: TRBJ2-1; cdr3_aa: CSSSLALAGTYNEQFF; cdr3_nt: TGTTCCAGCAGCTTAGCACTAGCGGGGACCTACAATGAGCAGTTCTTC
d_call: TRBD2; v_call: TRBV4-1; cdr3_length: 21; clone_size: -; j_call: TRBJ2-1; cdr3_aa: CASSQMRWGASGGFDYNEQFF; cdr3_nt: TGCGCCAGCAGCCAAATGCGCTGGGGGGCTAGCGGGGGTTTCGACTACAATGAGCAGTTCTTC
d_call: TRBD1; v_call: TRBV7-2; cdr3_length: 15; clone_size: -; j_call: TRBJ1-1; cdr3_aa: CASSSPDRGGIGAFF; cdr3_nt: TGTGCCAGCAGCTCACCTGACAGGGGCGGAATTGGAGCTTTCTTT
d_call: -; v_call: TRBV7-8; cdr3_length: 14; clone_size: -; j_call: TRBJ2-2; cdr3_aa: CASSLGAETGELFF; cdr3_nt: TGTGCCAGCAGCTTAGGGGCAGAAACCGGGGAGCTGTTTTTT
d_call: -; v_call: TRBV18; cdr3_length: 14; clone_size: -; j_call: TRBJ2-3; cdr3_aa: CASSPGTRSDTQYF; cdr3_nt: TGTGCCAGCTCACCCGGGACTCGGTCAGATACGCAGTATTTT
d_call: TRBD2; v_call: TRBV5-1; cdr3_length: 13; clone_size: -; j_call: TRBJ2-2; cdr3_aa: CASSGGDTGELFF; cdr3_nt: TGCGCCAGCAGCGGGGGGGACACCGGGGAGCTGTTTTTT
d_call: TRBD2; v_call: TRBV18; cdr3_length: 16; clone_size: -; j_call: TRBJ2-3; cdr3_aa: CASSPRLAGVTDTQYF; cdr3_nt: TGTGCCAGCTCCCCGAGACTAGCGGGGGTCACAGATACGCAGTATTTT
d_call: -; v_call: TRBV13; cdr3_length: 14; clone_size: -; j_call: TRBJ1-4; cdr3_aa: CASASGRTNEKLFF; cdr3_nt: TGTGCCAGCGCCTCGGGGAGGACTAATGAAAAACTGTTTTTT
d_call: TRBD1; v_call: TRBV5-1; cdr3_length: 13; clone_size: once; j_call: TRBJ2-5; cdr3_aa: CASSLSRGETQYF; cdr3_nt: TGCGCCAGCAGCTTGTCCAGGGGGGAGACCCAGTACTTC
d_call: -; v_call: TRBV2; cdr3_length: 12; clone_size: once; j_call: TRBJ1-5; cdr3_aa: CASTGSNQPQHF; cdr3_nt: TGTGCCAGCACAGGTAGCAATCAGCCCCAGCATTTT
d_call: TRBD2; v_call: TRBV27; cdr3_length: 17; clone_size: once; j_call: TRBJ2-5; cdr3_aa: CASSPMATSGGQETQYF; cdr3_nt: TGTGCCAGCAGTCCAATGGCGACTAGCGGGGGACAAGAGACCCAGTACTTC
d_call: -; v_call: TRBV7-7; cdr3_length: 15; clone_size: once; j_call: TRBJ2-5; cdr3_aa: CASSHAGTYQETQYF; cdr3_nt: TGTGCCAGCAGCCACGCAGGGACTTATCAAGAGACCCAGTACTTC
d_call: -; v_call: TRBV5-1; cdr3_length: 13; clone_size: few; j_call: TRBJ1-1; cdr3_aa: CASSSGENTEAFF; cdr3_nt: TGCGCCAGCAGCAGCGGAGAGAACACTGAAGCTTTCTTT
d_call: -; v_call: TRBV5-1; cdr3_length: 16; clone_size: -; j_call: TRBJ1-4; cdr3_aa: CASSLGMTPTNEKLFF; cdr3_nt: TGCGCCAGCAGCTTGGGAATGACACCGACGAATGAAAAACTGTTTTTT
d_call: -; v_call: TRBV2; cdr3_length: 13; clone_size: -; j_call: TRBJ1-1; cdr3_aa: CASVRVVRTEAFF; cdr3_nt: TGTGCCAGCGTGAGGGTTGTTAGGACTGAAGCTTTCTTT
d_call: -; v_call: TRBV18; cdr3_length: 13; clone_size: once; j_call: TRBJ1-2; cdr3_aa: CASLQGPNYGYTF; cdr3_nt: TGTGCCAGCTTACAGGGTCCTAACTATGGCTACACCTTC
d_call: TRBD1; v_call: TRBV11-2; cdr3_length: 14; clone_size: -; j_call: TRBJ1-6; cdr3_aa: CASSLMTGNSPLHF; cdr3_nt: TGTGCCAGCAGCTTGATGACAGGGAATTCACCCCTCCACTTT
d_call: TRBD1; v_call: TRBV27; cdr3_length: 16; clone_size: -; j_call: TRBJ1-3; cdr3_aa: CASSARGPGSGNTIYF; cdr3_nt: TGTGCCAGCAGTGCCAGGGGGCCAGGCTCTGGAAACACCATATATTTT
d_call: TRBD1; v_call: TRBV29-1; cdr3_length: 13; clone_size: -; j_call: TRBJ2-7; cdr3_aa: CSVVGDRPYEQYF; cdr3_nt: TGCAGCGTTGTAGGGGACAGACCCTACGAGCAGTACTTC
d_call: TRBD1; v_call: TRBV19; cdr3_length: 17; clone_size: few; j_call: TRBJ1-1; cdr3_aa: CASRKGQGAPQNTEAFF; cdr3_nt: TGTGCCAGTAGGAAGGGACAGGGGGCCCCCCAGAACACTGAAGCTTTCTTT
d_call: -; v_call: TRBV29-1; cdr3_length: 10; clone_size: -; j_call: TRBJ1-2; cdr3_aa: CSVSDYGYPF; cdr3_nt: TGCAGCGTCTCGGACTATGGCTACCCCTTC
d_call: -; v_call: TRBV5-4; cdr3_length: 15; clone_size: once; j_call: TRBJ1-5; cdr3_aa: CASSWGGQNNQPQHF; cdr3_nt: TGTGCCAGCAGCTGGGGGGGCCAGAACAATCAGCCCCAGCATTTT
d_call: TRBD1; v_call: TRBV7-2; cdr3_length: 19; clone_size: -; j_call: TRBJ1-4; cdr3_aa: CASSLVVTDRGATNEKLFF; cdr3_nt: TGTGCCAGCAGCTTAGTTGTTACGGACAGGGGGGCAACTAATGAAAAACTGTTTTTT
d_call: TRBD1; v_call: TRBV4-1; cdr3_length: 13; clone_size: few; j_call: TRBJ2-7; cdr3_aa: CASSQTTGYEQYF; cdr3_nt: TGCGCCAGCAGCCAGACGACAGGGTACGAGCAGTACTTC
d_call: TRBD1; v_call: TRBV5-6; cdr3_length: 13; clone_size: once; j_call: TRBJ1-2; cdr3_aa: CASSQTGGWGYTF; cdr3_nt: TGTGCCAGCAGCCAAACAGGGGGCTGGGGCTACACCTTC
d_call: -; v_call: TRBV5-1; cdr3_length: 13; clone_size: few; j_call: TRBJ2-1; cdr3_aa: CASSLIGDNEQFF; cdr3_nt: TGCGCCAGCAGCTTGATTGGAGACAATGAGCAGTTCTTC
d_call: TRBD1; v_call: TRBV6-5; cdr3_length: 16; clone_size: -; j_call: TRBJ1-4; cdr3_aa: CASSYSGTGVNEKLFF; cdr3_nt: TGTGCCAGCAGTTACTCTGGGACAGGCGTGAATGAAAAACTGTTTTTT
d_call: -; v_call: TRBV19; cdr3_length: 13; clone_size: once; j_call: TRBJ1-2; cdr3_aa: CASSSTAFGGYTF; cdr3_nt: TGTGCCAGTAGCTCGACAGCCTTCGGTGGCTACACCTTC